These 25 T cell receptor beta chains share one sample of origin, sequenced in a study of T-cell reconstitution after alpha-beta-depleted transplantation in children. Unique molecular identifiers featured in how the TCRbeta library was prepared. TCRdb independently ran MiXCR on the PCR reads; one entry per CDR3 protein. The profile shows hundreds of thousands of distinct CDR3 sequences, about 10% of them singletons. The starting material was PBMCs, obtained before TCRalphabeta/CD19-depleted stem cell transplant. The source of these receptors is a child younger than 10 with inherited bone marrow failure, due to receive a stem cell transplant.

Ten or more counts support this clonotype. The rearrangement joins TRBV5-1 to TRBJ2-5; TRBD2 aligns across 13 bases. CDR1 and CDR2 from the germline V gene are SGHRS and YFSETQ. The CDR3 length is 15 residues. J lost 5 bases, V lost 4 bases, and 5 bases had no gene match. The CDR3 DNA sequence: TGCGCCAGCAGCCCGACTAGCGGGAGGCAGGAGACCCAGTACTTC. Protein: CASSPTSGRQETQYF.

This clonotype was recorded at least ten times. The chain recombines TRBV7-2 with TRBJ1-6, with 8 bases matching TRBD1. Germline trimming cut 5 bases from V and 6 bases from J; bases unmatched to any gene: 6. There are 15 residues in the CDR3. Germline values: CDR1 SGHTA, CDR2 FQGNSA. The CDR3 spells CASSSLTGVNSPLHF. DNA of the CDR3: TGTGCCAGCAGCAGCCTGACAGGGGTTAATTCACCCCTCCACTTT.

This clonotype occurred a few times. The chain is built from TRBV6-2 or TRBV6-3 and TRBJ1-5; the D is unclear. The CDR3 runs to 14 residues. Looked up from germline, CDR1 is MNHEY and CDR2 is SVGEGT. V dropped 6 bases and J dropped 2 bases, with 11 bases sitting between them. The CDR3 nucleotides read TGTGCCAGCAGCCCGCTGAGCGGCAATCAGCCCCAGCATTTT. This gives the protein CASSPLSGNQPQHF.

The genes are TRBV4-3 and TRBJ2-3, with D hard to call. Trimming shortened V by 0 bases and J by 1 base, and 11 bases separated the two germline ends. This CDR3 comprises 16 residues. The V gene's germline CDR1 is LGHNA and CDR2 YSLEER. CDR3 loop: CASSQEPEPGTDTQYF. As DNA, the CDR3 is TGCGCCAGCAGCCAAGAGCCGGAGCCGGGCACAGATACGCAGTATTTT.

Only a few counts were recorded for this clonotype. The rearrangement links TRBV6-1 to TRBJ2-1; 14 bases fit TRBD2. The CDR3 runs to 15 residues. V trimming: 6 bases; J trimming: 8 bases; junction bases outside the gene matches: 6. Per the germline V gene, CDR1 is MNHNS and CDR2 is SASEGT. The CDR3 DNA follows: TGTGCCAGCAGCACCGGGACTAGCGGGAGTGATGAGCAGTTCTTC. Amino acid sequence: CASSTGTSGSDEQFF.

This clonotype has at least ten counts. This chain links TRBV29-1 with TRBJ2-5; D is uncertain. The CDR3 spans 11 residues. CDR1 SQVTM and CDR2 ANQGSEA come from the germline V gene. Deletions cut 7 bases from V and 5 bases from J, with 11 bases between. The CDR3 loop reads CSGHLGETQYF. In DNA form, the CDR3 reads TGCAGCGGACACCTTGGGGAGACCCAGTACTTC. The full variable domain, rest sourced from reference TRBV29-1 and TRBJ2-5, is SAVISQKPSRDICQRGTSLTIQCQVDSQVTMMFWYRQQPGQSLTLIATANQGSEATYESGFVIDKFPISRPNLTFSTLTVSNMSPEDSSIYLCSGHLGETQYFGPGTRLLVL.

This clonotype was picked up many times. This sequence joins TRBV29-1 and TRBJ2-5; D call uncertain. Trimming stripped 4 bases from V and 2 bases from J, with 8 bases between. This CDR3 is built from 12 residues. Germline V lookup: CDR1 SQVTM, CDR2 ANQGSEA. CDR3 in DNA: TGCAGCGTTGCGTCCAGTCAAGAGACCCAGTACTTC. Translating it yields CSVASSQETQYF. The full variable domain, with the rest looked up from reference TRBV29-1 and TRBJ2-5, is SAVISQKPSRDICQRGTSLTIQCQVDSQVTMMFWYRQQPGQSLTLIATANQGSEATYESGFVIDKFPISRPNLTFSTLTVSNMSPEDSSIYLCSVASSQETQYFGPGTRLLVL.

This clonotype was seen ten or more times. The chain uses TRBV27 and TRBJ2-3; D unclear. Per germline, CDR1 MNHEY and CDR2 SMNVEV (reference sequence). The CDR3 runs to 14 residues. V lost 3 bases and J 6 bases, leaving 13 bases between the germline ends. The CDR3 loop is CASSLAGVIDTQYF. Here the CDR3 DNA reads TGTGCCAGCAGTTTGGCCGGAGTAATCGATACGCAGTATTTT.

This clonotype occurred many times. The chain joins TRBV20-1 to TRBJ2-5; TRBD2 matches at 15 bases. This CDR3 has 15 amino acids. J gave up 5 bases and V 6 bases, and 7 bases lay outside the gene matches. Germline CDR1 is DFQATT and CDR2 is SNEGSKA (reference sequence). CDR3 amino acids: CSAWTSGRALETQYF. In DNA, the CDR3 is TGCAGTGCCTGGACTAGCGGGAGGGCCTTGGAGACCCAGTACTTC.

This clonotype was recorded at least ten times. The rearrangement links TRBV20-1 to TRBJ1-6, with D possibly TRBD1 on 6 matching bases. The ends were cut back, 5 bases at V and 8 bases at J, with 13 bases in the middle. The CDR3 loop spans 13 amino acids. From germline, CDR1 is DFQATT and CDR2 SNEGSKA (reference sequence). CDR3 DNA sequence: TGCAGTGCTTCTTCCGAGGGGGATTCACCCCTCCACTTT. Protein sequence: CSASSEGDSPLHF.

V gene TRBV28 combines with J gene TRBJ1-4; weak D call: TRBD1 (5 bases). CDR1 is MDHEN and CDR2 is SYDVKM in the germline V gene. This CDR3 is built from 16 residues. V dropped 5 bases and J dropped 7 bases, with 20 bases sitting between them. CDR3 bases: TGTGCCAGCAGTCCCCCTATGCAGGGCCCGGCTGAAAAACTGTTTTTT. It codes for CASSPPMQGPAEKLFF.

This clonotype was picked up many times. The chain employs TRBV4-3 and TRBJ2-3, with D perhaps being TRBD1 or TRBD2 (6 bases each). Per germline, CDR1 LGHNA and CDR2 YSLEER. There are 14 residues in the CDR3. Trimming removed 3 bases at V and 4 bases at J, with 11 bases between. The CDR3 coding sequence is TGCGCCAGCAGCCAGGGGGGCAGGGCAGATACGCAGTATTTT. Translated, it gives CASSQGGRADTQYF.

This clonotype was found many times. CDR3 nucleotide sequence: TGTGCCAGCAGTTTACCCTCGCCAGGGAGAACCACCTACGAGCAGTACTTC. Amino acids: CASSLPSPGRTTYEQYF. The chain uses TRBV28 and TRBJ2-7; either TRBD1 or TRBD2 may fit D (5 bases each). This CDR3 comprises 17 residues. The germline CDR1 and CDR2 sequences are MDHEN and SYDVKM. Between the trimmed V and J ends, which lost 2 bases and 2 bases, there was a span of 19 bases.

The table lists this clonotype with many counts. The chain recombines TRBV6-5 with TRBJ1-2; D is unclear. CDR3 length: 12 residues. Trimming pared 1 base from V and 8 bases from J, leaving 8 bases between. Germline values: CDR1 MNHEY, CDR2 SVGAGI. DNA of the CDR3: TGTGCCAGCAGTTACTTCGGATCCGGCTACACCTTC. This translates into CASSYFGSGYTF.

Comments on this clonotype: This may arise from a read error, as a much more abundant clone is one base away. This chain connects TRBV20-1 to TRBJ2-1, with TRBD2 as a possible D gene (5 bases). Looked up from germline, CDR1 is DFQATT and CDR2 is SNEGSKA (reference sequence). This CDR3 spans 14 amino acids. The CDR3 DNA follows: TGCTGTGCTAGAGATCGGAGGTCAGTGGATGAGCAGTTCTTC. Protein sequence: CCARDRRSVDEQFF.

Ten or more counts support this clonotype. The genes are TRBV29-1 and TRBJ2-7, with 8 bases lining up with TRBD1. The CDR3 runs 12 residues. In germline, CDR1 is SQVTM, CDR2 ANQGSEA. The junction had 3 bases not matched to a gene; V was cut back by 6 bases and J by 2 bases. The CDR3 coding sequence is TGCAGCGTCGAGGACAGGGCCTACGAGCAGTACTTC. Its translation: CSVEDRAYEQYF.

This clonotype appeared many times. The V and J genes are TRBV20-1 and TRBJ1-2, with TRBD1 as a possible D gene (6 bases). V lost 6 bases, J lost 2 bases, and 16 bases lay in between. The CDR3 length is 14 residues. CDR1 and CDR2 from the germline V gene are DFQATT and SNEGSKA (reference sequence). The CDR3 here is CSARRIGGNYGYTF. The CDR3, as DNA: TGCAGTGCCCGCCGGATAGGGGGGAACTATGGCTACACCTTC.

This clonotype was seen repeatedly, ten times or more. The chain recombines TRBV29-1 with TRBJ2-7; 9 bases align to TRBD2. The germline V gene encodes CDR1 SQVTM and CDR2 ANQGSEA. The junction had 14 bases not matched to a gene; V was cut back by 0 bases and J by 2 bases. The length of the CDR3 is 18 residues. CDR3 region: CSVEDEPTSGVGAYEQYF. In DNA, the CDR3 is TGCAGCGTTGAAGACGAGCCGACTAGCGGAGTGGGGGCCTACGAGCAGTACTTC.

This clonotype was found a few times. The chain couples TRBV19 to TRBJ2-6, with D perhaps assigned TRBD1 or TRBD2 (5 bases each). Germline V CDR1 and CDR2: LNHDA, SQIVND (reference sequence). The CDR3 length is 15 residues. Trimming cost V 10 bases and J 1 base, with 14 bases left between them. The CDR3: CATRREGSGANVLTF. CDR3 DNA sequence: TGTGCCACTCGGAGAGAGGGGTCTGGGGCCAACGTCCTGACTTTC.

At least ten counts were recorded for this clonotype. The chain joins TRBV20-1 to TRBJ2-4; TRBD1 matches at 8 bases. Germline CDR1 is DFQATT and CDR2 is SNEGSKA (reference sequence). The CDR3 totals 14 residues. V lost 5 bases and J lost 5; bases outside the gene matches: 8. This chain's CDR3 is CSAQLDRVQNIQYF. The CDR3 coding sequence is TGCAGTGCTCAGTTGGACAGGGTTCAAAACATTCAGTACTTC.

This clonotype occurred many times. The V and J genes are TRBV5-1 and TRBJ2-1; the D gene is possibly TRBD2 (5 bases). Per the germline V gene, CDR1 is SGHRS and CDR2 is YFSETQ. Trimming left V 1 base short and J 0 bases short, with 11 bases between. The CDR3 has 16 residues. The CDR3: CASSLIVGSSYNEQFF. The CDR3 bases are TGCGCCAGCAGCTTGATCGTAGGGAGCTCCTACAATGAGCAGTTCTTC.

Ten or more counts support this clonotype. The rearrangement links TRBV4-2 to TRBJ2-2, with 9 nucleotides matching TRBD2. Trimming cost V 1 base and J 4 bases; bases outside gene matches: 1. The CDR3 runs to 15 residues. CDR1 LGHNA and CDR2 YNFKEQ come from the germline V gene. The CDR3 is CASSQASGTTGELFF. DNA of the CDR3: TGTGCCAGCAGCCAAGCTAGCGGGACCACCGGGGAGCTGTTTTTT.

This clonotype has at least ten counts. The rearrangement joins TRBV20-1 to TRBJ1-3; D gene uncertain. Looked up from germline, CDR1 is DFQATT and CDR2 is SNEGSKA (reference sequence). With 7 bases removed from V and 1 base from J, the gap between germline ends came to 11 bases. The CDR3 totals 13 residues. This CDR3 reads CSVHGSSGNTIYF. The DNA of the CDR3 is TGCAGTGTCCACGGGAGTTCTGGAAACACCATATATTTT.

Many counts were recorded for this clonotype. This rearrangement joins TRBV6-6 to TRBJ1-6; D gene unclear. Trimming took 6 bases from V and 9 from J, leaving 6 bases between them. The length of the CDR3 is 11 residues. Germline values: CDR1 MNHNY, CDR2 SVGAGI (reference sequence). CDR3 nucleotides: TGTGCCAGCAGCAACAGTTCACCCCTCCACTTT. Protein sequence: CASSNSSPLHF.

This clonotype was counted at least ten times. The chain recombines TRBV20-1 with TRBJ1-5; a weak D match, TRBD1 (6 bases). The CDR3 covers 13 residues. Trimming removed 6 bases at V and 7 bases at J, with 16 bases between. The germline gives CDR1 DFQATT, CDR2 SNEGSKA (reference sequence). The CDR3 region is CSAGRGARQPQHF. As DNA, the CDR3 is TGCAGTGCCGGGCGGGGGGCGCGGCAGCCCCAGCATTTT.